These T cell receptor beta chains were read from a single sample in a study of control samples from healthy donors and cancer patients. Some clones are missing from TCRdb's copy, which holds only in-frame ones; the method was immunoSEQ multiplex PCR. This table has fewer than 95,000 clones, more than 75% appearing once. The specimen sequenced was blood. These receptor sequences come from a woman between 35 and 50 years old in good health. CDR3s include the opening cysteine and the closing phenylalanine or tryptophan. Each record gives: V gene, J gene, clone size, D gene, CDR3 length, CDR3 protein, CDR3 DNA. The D gene is left open where the match is weak. Clone size is shown for a subset of rows, as once, few, many or a class of expanded clone.

>TRBV19|TRBJ2-2|few|.|14
CASSDPGKTGELFF
TGTGCCAGTAGTGACCCGGGAAAGACGGGGGAGCTGTTTTTT
>TRBV12-3/TRBV12-4|TRBJ2-1|.|TRBD1|13
CASSVDRGHEQFF
TGTGCCAGCAGTGTGGACAGGGGGCATGAGCAGTTCTTC
>TRBV24-1|TRBJ2-2|.|TRBD2|19
CATSDLQTSGGDGTGELFF
TGTGCCACCAGTGATTTGCAAACTAGCGGGGGGGATGGAACCGGGGAGCTGTTTTTT
>TRBV21-1|TRBJ2-5|.|.|15
CASSMRTGGEETQYF
TGTGCCAGCAGCATGCGGACAGGGGGTGAAGAGACCCAGTACTTC
>TRBV6-2/TRBV6-3|TRBJ2-3|.|TRBD2|16
CASSYGSSGGTDTQYF
TGTGCCAGCAGTTACGGGTCTAGCGGGGGGACAGATACGCAGTATTTT
>TRBV9|TRBJ1-1|.|.|13
CASSRTGNTEAFF
TGTGCCAGCAGCAGAACAGGCAACACTGAAGCTTTCTTT
>TRBV19|TRBJ1-1|.|.|13
CASSYSLNTEAFF
TGTGCCAGTAGTTACAGCTTGAACACTGAAGCTTTCTTT
>TRBV7-9|TRBJ1-1|.|.|13
CASSFGGGTEAFF
TGTGCCAGCAGCTTTGGTGGGGGCACTGAAGCTTTCTTT
>TRBV5-4|TRBJ2-6|.|.|15
CASSLVGSGANVLTF
TGTGCCAGCAGCTTGGTTGGCTCTGGGGCCAACGTCCTGACTTTC
>TRBV5-1|TRBJ2-5|.|.|15
CASSLGAGQGETQYF
TGCGCCAGCAGCTTGGGGGCAGGGCAGGGAGAGACCCAGTACTTC
>TRBV2|TRBJ1-3|large|.|14
CASSRSFSGNTIYF
TGTGCCAGCAGTCGAAGCTTCTCTGGAAACACCATATATTTT
>TRBV3-1/TRBV3-2|TRBJ1-1|.|.|13
CASSPGGYTEAFF
TGTGCCAGCAGCCCCGGAGGATACACTGAAGCTTTCTTT
>TRBV7-9|TRBJ2-7|once|TRBD2|16
CASSSHRGVSVYEQYF
TGTGCCAGCAGCTCGCACCGGGGGGTTTCGGTGTACGAGCAGTACTTC
>TRBV4-1|TRBJ1-5|.|.|15
CASSRTQGGNQPQHF
TGCGCCAGCAGCCGCACGCAAGGGGGCAATCAGCCCCAGCATTTT
>TRBV4-3|TRBJ1-1|once|.|13
CASSPNLQGTAFF
TGCGCCAGCAGTCCTAACCTACAGGGTACGGCTTTCTTT
>TRBV5-4|TRBJ2-7|.|TRBD1|14
CASRPTGGDVEQYF
TGTGCCAGCAGACCGACAGGGGGAGATGTCGAGCAGTACTTC
>TRBV30|TRBJ2-3|.|TRBD2|17
CAWAPGTSGGAGYTQYF
TGTGCCTGGGCCCCCGGGACTAGCGGGGGGGCCGGATATACGCAGTATTTT
>TRBV30|TRBJ1-6|.|.|14
CAWSGRSYNSPLHF
TGTGCCTGGAGTGGAAGATCCTATAATTCACCCCTCCACTTT
>TRBV2|TRBJ1-4|.|.|14
CASLSQGGGEKLFF
TGTGCCAGCCTATCCCAGGGAGGTGGAGAAAAACTGTTTTTT
>TRBV29-1|TRBJ1-1|.|.|13
CSVAPLQGTEAFF
TGCAGCGTCGCCCCCCTTCAGGGAACTGAAGCTTTCTTT
>TRBV5-5|TRBJ1-4|.|.|14
CASSPEQGREKLFF
TGTGCCAGCAGCCCGGAACAGGGACGTGAAAAACTGTTTTTT
>TRBV14|TRBJ1-1|.|.|13
CASSQVSRTEAFF
TGTGCCAGCAGCCAAGTCTCCCGTACTGAAGCTTTCTTT
>TRBV11-2|TRBJ2-7|.|.|10
CASSLHEQYF
TGTGCCAGCAGCTTACATGAGCAGTACTTC
>TRBV7-9|TRBJ1-2|.|TRBD1|15
CASSPGQTFNYGYTF
TGTGCCAGCAGCCCGGGACAGACTTTTAACTATGGCTACACCTTC
>TRBV5-6|TRBJ2-3|few|.|15
CASSLFGGATDTQYF
TGTGCCAGCAGCTTGTTCGGGGGAGCTACAGATACGCAGTATTTT
>TRBV18|TRBJ2-7|.|.|13
CASSPSPGYEQYF
TGTGCCAGCTCACCAAGTCCAGGCTACGAGCAGTACTTC
>TRBV7-2|TRBJ2-1|few|.|17
CASIQSSTRISYNEQFF
TGTGCCAGCATCCAAAGTTCGACTAGGATATCCTACAATGAGCAGTTCTTC
>TRBV18|TRBJ1-3|.|.|16
CASSPGLLSSGNTIYF
TGTGCCAGCTCACCGGGACTCTTAAGCTCTGGAAACACCATATATTTT
>TRBV3-1/TRBV3-2|TRBJ1-1|.|.|13
CASSEGHLGEAFF
TGTGCCAGCAGCGAAGGACATCTGGGTGAAGCTTTCTTT
>TRBV9|TRBJ2-1|few|.|14
CASSWGGVGNEQFF
TGTGCCAGCAGCTGGGGGGGCGTTGGCAATGAGCAGTTCTTC
>TRBV5-4|TRBJ1-1|.|.|15
CASSKQGVGGTEAFF
TGTGCCAGCAGCAAACAGGGAGTTGGGGGCACTGAAGCTTTCTTT
>TRBV5-8|TRBJ1-1|.|.|19
CASSLGNGRGPGRNTEAFF
TGTGCCAGCAGCTTGGGAAACGGCAGGGGCCCGGGGAGGAACACTGAAGCTTTCTTT
>TRBV30|TRBJ2-3|.|.|13
CAWSVRVTDTQYF
TGTGCCTGGAGTGTAAGAGTCACAGATACGCAGTATTTT
>TRBV29-1|TRBJ1-2|.|.|16
CSVEDRTRQPYYGYTF
TGCAGCGTTGAAGATCGAACCCGACAGCCTTACTATGGCTACACCTTC
>TRBV9|TRBJ2-1|.|TRBD2|16
CASTTSGGATYNEQFF
TGTGCCAGCACCACTAGCGGGGGGGCAACCTACAATGAGCAGTTCTTC
>TRBV24-1|TRBJ1-2|.|TRBD1|17
CATSDLTGTGPKEGYTF
TGTGCCACCAGTGATTTGACCGGGACAGGGCCGAAAGAGGGCTACACCTTC
>TRBV11-3|TRBJ2-3|.|.|15
CASSLASGLPDTQYF
TGTGCCAGCAGCTTAGCGTCAGGGTTGCCAGATACGCAGTATTTT
>TRBV2|TRBJ1-1|.|.|15
CASSGSTGMNTEAFF
TGTGCCAGCAGTGGATCTACAGGGATGAACACTGAAGCTTTCTTT
>TRBV3-1/TRBV3-2|TRBJ1-2|.|.|14
CASSQEKPRSGYTF
TGTGCCAGCAGCCAAGAAAAGCCCCGGAGCGGCTACACCTTC
>TRBV5-4|TRBJ2-7|.|TRBD1|18
CASSLGAGGATGSYEQYF
TGTGCCAGCAGCTTGGGGGCAGGGGGCGCCACGGGCTCCTACGAGCAGTACTTC
>TRBV10-3|TRBJ1-3|.|.|16
CAIRPTWAHSGNTIYF
TGTGCCATCAGGCCGACTTGGGCTCACTCTGGAAACACCATATATTTT
>TRBV27|TRBJ2-4|once|TRBD2|15
CASRASGDFRNIQYF
TGTGCCAGCAGGGCTAGCGGGGACTTCCGAAACATTCAGTACTTC
>TRBV10-3|TRBJ2-1|once|.|11
CAISEGNEQFF
TGTGCCATCAGTGAAGGGAATGAGCAGTTCTTC
>TRBV6-5|TRBJ2-7|.|.|14
CASSYAGSSYEQYF
TGTGCCAGCAGTTACGCCGGGAGCTCCTACGAGCAGTACTTC
>TRBV7-3|TRBJ1-6|.|.|14
CASSLGRYNSPLHF
TGTGCCAGCAGCCTTGGACGGTATAATTCACCCCTCCACTTT
>TRBV7-2|TRBJ1-5|few|.|16
CASSLVATASDQPQHF
TGTGCCAGCAGCTTAGTGGCGACAGCCAGTGACCAGCCCCAGCATTTT
>TRBV7-2|TRBJ2-3|few|.|12
CASSTYTDTQYF
TGTGCCAGCAGCACCTACACAGATACGCAGTATTTT
>TRBV7-3|TRBJ2-1|.|.|15
CASSLMASSYNEQFF
TGTGCCAGCAGCTTGATGGCGAGCTCCTACAATGAGCAGTTCTTC
>TRBV7-9|TRBJ1-1|.|.|12
CASSQEGSEAFF
TGTGCCAGCAGCCAAGAGGGTTCTGAAGCTTTCTTT
>TRBV2|TRBJ2-1|.|.|10
CASSEIRQFF
TGTGCCAGCAGTGAAATCAGGCAGTTCTTC
>TRBV5-6|TRBJ2-1|.|TRBD2|15
CASSSLAGQYNEQFF
TGTGCCAGCAGCTCCCTAGCGGGGCAATACAATGAGCAGTTCTTC
>TRBV7-2|TRBJ1-4|.|.|15
CASSRGGVTNEKLFF
TGTGCCAGCAGCCGCGGGGGAGTGACTAATGAAAAACTGTTTTTT
>TRBV14|TRBJ1-2|.|.|12
CASSQGPEGYTF
TGTGCCAGCAGCCAAGGACCGGAAGGCTACACCTTC
>TRBV5-6|TRBJ1-5|.|.|15
CASSLAGRSGQPQHF
TGTGCCAGCAGCTTGGCAGGGAGGTCCGGCCAGCCCCAGCATTTT
>TRBV4-1|TRBJ2-3|.|.|12
CASSQGQNTQYF
TGCGCCAGCAGCCAAGGGCAAAATACGCAGTATTTT
>TRBV24-1|TRBJ2-1|.|TRBD2|13
CATERGGRDEQFF
TGTGCCACCGAGCGGGGGGGCCGGGATGAGCAGTTCTTC
>TRBV6-5|TRBJ1-6|.|.|15
CASSYRAGRNSPLHF
TGTGCCAGCAGTTACCGGGCAGGGAGGAATTCACCCCTCCACTTT